The rows below give T cell receptor beta chains drawn from one sample of a study of HIV-infected patients and healthy controls. TCRdb re-called the 5' RACE reads with MiXCR, one entry per CDR3 protein. This sample has around 62,000 distinct CDR3 sequences; 15% to 20% occur once, and the top ten carry more than 1.3%. Sequenced: CD4+ T cells from blood. Source of these receptors: a human donor in good health. The CDR3 runs from the conserved cysteine through the conserved F or W. D genes are given only for firm matches. Size tells how often a clone was seen (once, few, many) or the class of an expanded clone, and some rows leave it out.

>few|TRBV7-9|13|TRBJ1-5|.
CASSMDGNQPQHF
TGTGCCAGCAGCATGGACGGCAATCAGCCCCAGCATTTT
>few|TRBV3-1|15|TRBJ1-1|.
CASSNQATVNTEAFF
TGTGCCAGCAGCAACCAGGCGACGGTGAACACTGAAGCTTTCTTT
>many|TRBV9|13|TRBJ2-5|.
CASRRADQETQYF
TGTGCCTCCAGACGGGCAGACCAAGAGACCCAGTACTTC
>.|TRBV12-3/TRBV12-4|13|TRBJ1-1|.
CASNLKMETEAFF
TGTGCCAGCAATCTTAAGATGGAGACTGAAGCTTTCTTT
>.|TRBV4-2|16|TRBJ1-6|TRBD1
CASSQDGDSWNSPLHF
TGTGCCAGCAGCCAAGATGGGGACAGTTGGAATTCACCCCTCCACTTT
>.|TRBV6-1|14|TRBJ2-3|.
CASSLTKPADTQYF
TGTGCCAGCAGTCTGACTAAGCCGGCCGATACGCAGTATTTT
>.|TRBV12-3/TRBV12-4|15|TRBJ2-2|.
CASSTDRSWTGELFF
TGTGCCAGCAGTACAGACAGGAGTTGGACCGGGGAGCTGTTTTTT
>many|TRBV3-1|17|TRBJ1-5|.
CASSQNSGTNSNQPQHF
TGTGCCAGCAGCCAGAACTCCGGGACAAATAGCAATCAGCCCCAGCATTTT
>few|TRBV6-1|14|TRBJ2-6|.
CASSPHSGANVLTF
TGTGCCAGCAGTCCCCACTCTGGGGCCAACGTCCTGACTTTC
>few|TRBV6-5|16|TRBJ1-6|TRBD1
CASSYYGTGEPSPLHF
TGTGCCAGCAGTTACTACGGGACAGGAGAGCCATCACCCCTCCACTTT
>many|TRBV27|14|TRBJ2-7|.
CASSLNGRAGEQYF
TGTGCCAGCAGTTTAAACGGGAGAGCCGGCGAGCAGTACTTC
>.|TRBV20-1|15|TRBJ2-1|TRBD2
CSATTSGSSYNEQFF
TGCAGTGCTACTACTAGCGGGAGCTCCTACAATGAGCAGTTCTTC
>once|TRBV20-1|16|TRBJ2-1|.
CSASKWTPTLYNEQSF
TGCAGTGCTAGCAAGTGGACACCTACACTATACAATGAGCAGTCCTTC
>once|TRBV7-9|15|TRBJ2-2|.
CASSPNRVDTGELFF
TGTGCCAGCAGCCCAAACAGGGTGGACACCGGGGAGCTGTTTTTT
>few|TRBV18|13|TRBJ2-7|TRBD2
CASSPGTSYEQYF
TGTGCCAGCTCCCCGGGGACTAGCTACGAGCAGTACTTC
>.|TRBV24-1|12|TRBJ1-2|.
CATSDLLQGYTF
TGTGCCACCAGTGATTTGCTCCAAGGCTACACCTTC
>many|TRBV29-1|13|TRBJ1-1|.
CSVAQGQHTEAFF
TGCAGCGTAGCGCAGGGTCAACACACTGAAGCTTTCTTT
>medium-sized|TRBV5-1|16|TRBJ2-3|TRBD2
CASSLGSSGGRDTQYF
TGCGCCAGCAGCTTGGGATCTAGCGGGGGGAGAGATACGCAGTATTTT
>few|TRBV2|15|TRBJ1-5|.
CASSGLGVSNQPQHF
TGTGCCAGCAGTGGGCTCGGGGTTAGCAATCAGCCCCAGCATTTT
>many|TRBV3-1|15|TRBJ1-1|.
CASSQVKKMNTEAFF
TGTGCCAGCAGCCAAGTTAAGAAAATGAACACTGAAGCTTTCTTT
>.|TRBV20-1|15|TRBJ1-1|TRBD1
CSARVRDRGWTEAFF
TGCAGTGCTAGAGTCAGGGACAGGGGTTGGACTGAAGCTTTCTTT
>few|TRBV18|17|TRBJ2-7|TRBD1
CASSPPGTGRSSYEQYF
TGTGCCAGCTCACCACCCGGGACAGGGAGAAGCTCCTACGAGCAGTACTTC
>.|TRBV20-1|16|TRBJ2-3|TRBD1
CSARALGQRSVSTQYF
TGCAGTGCTAGAGCGTTGGGACAGAGGTCCGTCTCTACGCAGTATTTT
>few|TRBV11-2|16|TRBJ2-2|.
CASSLDTGGGTGELFF
TGTGCCAGCAGCTTAGATACCGGGGGCGGTACCGGGGAGCTGTTTTTT
>many|TRBV30|12|TRBJ2-1|.
CAWGDGGNEQFF
TGTGCCTGGGGAGACGGCGGCAATGAGCAGTTCTTC
>.|TRBV30|14|TRBJ2-1|TRBD1
CAWSRDRGLNEQFF
TGTGCCTGGAGTCGGGACAGGGGGCTTAATGAGCAGTTCTTC
>few|TRBV7-2|15|TRBJ2-1|TRBD2
CASSATSGSYNEQFF
TGTGCCAGCAGCGCCACTAGCGGGAGCTACAATGAGCAGTTCTTC
>many|TRBV20-1|15|TRBJ2-6|.
CSARDQVSGANVLTF
TGCAGTGCTAGAGATCAGGTCTCTGGGGCCAACGTCCTGACTTTC
>many|TRBV18|16|TRBJ2-1|.
CASSPPGLSSYNEQFF
TGTGCCAGCTCACCACCAGGCCTGAGCTCCTACAATGAGCAGTTCTTC
>few|TRBV12-5|16|TRBJ2-1|TRBD2
CASGSGGSYILDEQFF
TGTGCTAGTGGTTCCGGGGGGAGTTATATTCTCGATGAGCAGTTCTTC
>.|TRBV12-3/TRBV12-4|14|TRBJ1-5|.
CASRGGKVNQPQHF
TGTGCCAGTCGGGGAGGGAAGGTCAATCAGCCCCAGCATTTT
>few|TRBV18|15|TRBJ1-5|TRBD1
CASSPTGFSNQPQHF
TGTGCCAGCTCACCGACAGGGTTTAGCAATCAGCCCCAGCATTTT
>.|TRBV6-2/TRBV6-3|16|TRBJ1-2|.
CASSLDPRIMADGYTF
TGTGCCAGCAGTTTGGATCCGCGGATCATGGCGGATGGCTACACCTTC
>few|TRBV7-2|18|TRBJ2-2|TRBD1
CASSLRGAGQGNTGELFF
TGTGCCAGCAGCTTAAGGGGGGCGGGACAGGGTAACACCGGGGAGCTGTTTTTT
>many|TRBV3-1|15|TRBJ1-4|TRBD1
CASSPWDRGREKLFF
TGTGCCAGCAGCCCCTGGGACAGGGGGCGTGAAAAACTGTTTTTT
>many|TRBV5-1|15|TRBJ2-7|TRBD1
CASSLQPGQGYEQYF
TGCGCCAGCAGTTTACAACCGGGACAGGGGTACGAGCAGTACTTC
>.|TRBV12-3/TRBV12-4|12|TRBJ1-1|.
CASSFGGAMAFF
TGTGCCAGCAGTTTTGGGGGGGCCATGGCTTTCTTT
>.|TRBV6-5|12|TRBJ1-1|.
CASKNPQGCAFF
TGTGCCAGCAAGAACCCTCAAGGGTGTGCTTTCTTT
>.|TRBV5-1|14|TRBJ1-6|TRBD1
CASSLDRGNSPLHF
TGCGCCAGCAGCCTTGACAGGGGTAATTCACCCCTCCACTTT
>.|TRBV12-5|11|TRBJ1-1|.
CASATGSKAFF
TGTGCTAGTGCTACAGGGTCGAAAGCTTTCTTT
>.|TRBV20-1|13|TRBJ1-3|.
CSARDSIAGAALF
TGCAGTGCTAGAGATTCTATTGCAGGGGCAGCACTTTTT
>.|TRBV30|15|TRBJ2-1|TRBD2
CAWSPGLAANNEQFF
TGTGCCTGGAGCCCGGGACTAGCGGCAAACAATGAGCAGTTCTTC
>.|TRBV11-2|14|TRBJ2-7|.
CASSLGQASYEQYF
TGTGCCAGCAGCTTAGGACAGGCCTCCTACGAGCAGTACTTC
>.|TRBV24-1|18|TRBJ2-3|.
CATSDLPGYESRADTQYF
TGTGCCACCAGTGATTTGCCGGGGTACGAGAGCCGCGCAGATACGCAGTATTTT
>many|TRBV4-3|15|TRBJ1-1|.
CASSQGSSGKTEAFF
TGCGCCAGCAGCCAAGGGTCGTCCGGCAAAACTGAAGCTTTCTTT
>many|TRBV20-1|11|TRBJ1-1|.
CSVSRDTEAFF
TGCAGTGTTTCCAGGGACACTGAAGCTTTCTTT
>many|TRBV20-1|13|TRBJ1-1|.
CSARKDGNTEAFF
TGCAGTGCTAGGAAAGACGGGAACACTGAAGCTTTCTTT
>.|TRBV5-1|21|TRBJ2-7|.
CASSLWGPQTRLVPSSYEQYF
TGCGCCAGCAGCTTGTGGGGACCCCAGACAAGACTAGTCCCGTCGTCATACGAGCAGTACTTC
>.|TRBV11-2|11|TRBJ2-7|.
CASSLYAEQYF
TGTGCCAGCAGCTTATACGCCGAGCAGTACTTC
>many|TRBV10-3|16|TRBJ2-6|.
CAISPGLLGGANVLTF
TGTGCCATCAGTCCGGGACTTTTAGGTGGGGCCAACGTCCTGACTTTC
>.|TRBV5-1|14|TRBJ1-2|.
CASSFSSFNYGYTF
TGCGCCAGCAGCTTCTCCAGTTTCAACTATGGCTACACCTTC
>.|TRBV9|16|TRBJ1-1|.
CASSVQPDGLNTEAFF
TGTGCCAGCAGCGTCCAGCCGGACGGTTTGAACACTGAAGCTTTCTTT
>.|TRBV29-1|16|TRBJ2-2|.
CSVVLTGTPNTGELFF
TGCAGCGTTGTCTTGACCGGGACACCGAACACCGGGGAGCTGTTTTTT
>many|TRBV6-5|11|TRBJ1-1|.
CASTGYTEAFF
TGTGCCAGCACCGGGTACACTGAAGCTTTCTTT
>few|TRBV27|19|TRBJ2-7|.
CASSLYMGPLQGHHYEQYF
TGTGCCAGCAGTTTATATATGGGTCCACTCCAGGGCCACCACTACGAGCAGTACTTC
>.|TRBV27|14|TRBJ2-2|.
CATQDRAYTGELFF
TGTGCCACCCAGGACCGGGCTTATACCGGGGAGCTGTTTTTT
>few|TRBV28|11|TRBJ2-7|.
CASSTGREQYF
TGTGCCAGCAGTACGGGACGCGAGCAGTACTTC
>.|TRBV30|15|TRBJ1-1|.
CAWSGIGLANTEAFF
TGTGCCTGGAGTGGGATAGGCCTCGCCAACACTGAAGCTTTCTTT
>.|TRBV19|14|TRBJ1-1|.
CASSIKQANTEAFF
TGTGCCAGTAGTATAAAACAGGCGAACACTGAAGCTTTCTTT